This record covers a single T cell receptor beta chain. This CDR3 region has 12 residues. Germline V gene lookup returns CDR1 MGHRA and CDR2 YSYEKL. V gave up 3 bases and J gave up 7 bases, with 7 bases separating them. The data were taken from a study of T cell responses to AZD1222 COVID-19 vaccine. Data came from immunoSEQ multiplex PCR; TCRdb stores just in-frame clones and leaves some out. The repertoire holds about 120,000 clones, with roughly 89% as singletons. The sample in question was peripheral blood, obtained on day 0 of MenACWY control vaccination. This receptor was identified in an adult in good health. V usage is TRBV4-1 and J usage is TRBJ2-1, with a tentative D call TRBD2 (5 bases). The chain's CDR3 is CASSHTGNEQFF. The CDR3 bases are TGCGCCAGCAGCCATACGGGGAATGAGCAGTTCTTC.